The 16 T cell receptor beta chains given below trace back to one sample, sequenced in a study of CD8+ T cells in alopecia areata. Following extraction, RNA underwent reverse transcription to cDNA, which served as the sequencing template. Profiling relied on immunoSEQ multiplex PCR, and the TCRdb table lists in-frame clones only, not all of them. Of about 170,000 clones listed, 50% to 75% are singletons. This sample's treatment: oral pan-JAK inhibitor, 5-10 mg twice daily. The material was CD4+ T cells sorted from blood, obtained at roughly week 58, from a patient treated with tofacitinib. These receptors came from a human donor with alopecia areata.

The chain links TRBV30 to TRBJ2-5; D ambiguous. The CDR3 sequence is 13 residues long. Trimming stripped 3 bases from V and 4 bases from J, with 12 bases between. CDR1 is GTSNPN, CDR2 SVGIG, per germline (reference sequence). The CDR3 DNA reads as TGTGCCTGGAGAGGTCCATTCTTAGAGACCCAGTACTTC. Translated, it gives CAWRGPFLETQYF.

This clone was seen a few times. The rearrangement uses TRBV30 and TRBJ1-2; TRBD1 agrees at 9 bases. The CDR3 is made up of 14 amino acids. Germline V gene lookup returns CDR1 GTSNPN and CDR2 SVGIG (reference sequence). After removal of 1 base from V and 4 bases from J, the junction contained 4 bases not matched to a gene. In DNA, the CDR3 is TGTGCCTGGAGTGCGGGACAGGGTAGCTATGGCTACACCTTC. Its translation is CAWSAGQGSYGYTF.

The chain is built from TRBV15 and TRBJ1-5; D unresolved. The CDR3 spans 14 residues. In germline, CDR1 is LNHNV, CDR2 YYDKDF (reference sequence). The ends were cut back, 2 bases at V and 11 bases at J, with 16 bases in the middle. Here the CDR3 reads CATSRPPTGQAQHF. The CDR3 DNA is TGTGCCACCAGCAGACCTCCGACGGGCCAGGCCCAGCATTTT.

Regarding this clone: Other DNA sequences in the same sample also yield this CDR3. The chain recombines TRBV20-1 with TRBJ2-5; D is uncertain. Looked up from germline, CDR1 is DFQATT and CDR2 is SNEGSKA (reference sequence). V was trimmed by 3 bases and J by 5 bases, leaving 7 bases between them. The CDR3 has 11 amino acids. The CDR3 sequence: CSASIGETQYF. DNA for the CDR3: TGCAGTGCTAGCATCGGGGAGACCCAGTACTTC.

The chain has TRBV27 and TRBJ1-6, with D possibly being TRBD1 (6 bases). The CDR3 covers 17 residues. Trimming removed 4 bases from V and 0 bases from J, with 13 bases in between. Germline assignment: CDR1 MNHEY and CDR2 SMNVEV (reference sequence). The CDR3 DNA follows: TGTGCCAGCAGTTCTTTGATAGGGGGCTCCTATAATTCACCCCTCCACTTT. Its protein product is CASSSLIGGSYNSPLHF.

In its sample, this clone was seen a few times. The rearrangement uses TRBV11-2 and TRBJ2-5, with D unclear. Germline CDR1 reads SGHAT; CDR2 reads FQNNGV. V shed 5 bases and J shed 5 bases, with 15 bases lying between them. CDR3 length: 14 residues. CDR3 amino acids: CASSQLQGRETQYF. The CDR3 DNA reads as TGTGCCAGCAGCCAACTCCAAGGACGCGAGACCCAGTACTTC.

Concerning this clone itself: The same CDR3 arises from other DNA sequences in this sample as well. The V gene is TRBV29-1, the J gene TRBJ1-1, with D tentatively TRBD1 (5 bases). Per germline, CDR1 SQVTM and CDR2 ANQGSEA. This CDR3 is 13 amino acids long. With 3 bases removed from V and 1 base from J, the gap between germline ends came to 9 bases. CDR3 amino acids: CSVEGRTNTEAFF. DNA of the CDR3: TGCAGCGTTGAGGGACGGACGAACACTGAAGCTTTCTTT.

The V call is TRBV14, the J call TRBJ1-2; TRBD1 matches 11 bases. Trimming cost V 3 bases and J 7 bases; bases outside gene matches: 7. Germline V CDR1 and CDR2: SGHDN, FVKESK. The CDR3 is 15 amino acids. Here the CDR3 reads CASSQTRTGGVGYTF. CDR3 in DNA: TGTGCCAGCAGCCAGACTCGGACAGGGGGCGTTGGCTACACCTTC.

V and J are TRBV6-1 and TRBJ2-1; tentative D call: TRBD2 (6 bases). The germline CDR1 and CDR2 sequences are MNHNS and SASEGT. Trimming took off 6 bases at V and 7 bases at J, with 16 bases between the two ends. CDR3 length equals 14 residues. Here the CDR3 reads CASSKLAVINEQFF. CDR3 sequence (DNA): TGTGCCAGCAGCAAACTAGCCGTGATTAATGAGCAGTTCTTC.

This rearrangement joins TRBV27 to TRBJ1-1; D unresolved. CDR1 is MNHEY, CDR2 SMNVEV, per germline (reference sequence). The CDR3 sequence is 14 residues long. V lost 5 bases and J 0 bases, leaving 10 bases between the germline ends. The chain's CDR3 is CASSPGLLNTEAFF. The CDR3 DNA sequence: TGTGCCAGCAGTCCCGGGCTCTTGAACACTGAAGCTTTCTTT.

This clone has just a few counts. V gene TRBV2 combines with J gene TRBJ2-6; no definite D call. Germline V gene lookup returns CDR1 SNHLY and CDR2 FYNNEI. This CDR3 contains 15 residues. V lost 6 bases and J lost 1, with 10 bases in between. The CDR3 loop is CASSAEVSGANVLTF. The CDR3 nucleotides are TGTGCCAGCAGCGCAGAGGTTTCTGGGGCCAACGTCCTGACTTTC.

The V and J genes are TRBV9 and TRBJ2-3; D gene uncertain. Germline loops: CDR1 SGDLS, CDR2 YYNGEE. This CDR3 comprises 12 residues. The V end lost 0 bases, the J end lost 5 bases, and 4 bases lay between the germline ends. CDR3 loop: CASSVGVDTQYF. CDR3 nucleotides: TGTGCCAGCAGCGTAGGGGTAGATACGCAGTATTTT.

This chain connects TRBV4-1 to TRBJ2-5, with D perhaps TRBD2 (6 bases). CDR1 MGHRA and CDR2 YSYEKL come from the germline V gene. This CDR3 has 15 residues. The V end was cut by 2 bases, the J end by 5 bases, with 15 bases between. Here the CDR3 reads CASSQREAGTETQYF. CDR3 sequence (DNA): TGCGCCAGCAGCCAAAGGGAGGCAGGGACGGAGACCCAGTACTTC.

The chain has TRBV29-1 and TRBJ2-3; tentative D call: TRBD1 (6 bases). CDR3 length: 15 residues. The ends were cut back, 1 base at V and 4 bases at J, with 15 bases in the middle. Per the germline V gene, CDR1 is SQVTM and CDR2 is ANQGSEA. CDR3 in amino acids: CSVEGAPGGPDTQYF. CDR3 nucleotide sequence: TGCAGCGTTGAAGGGGCCCCTGGGGGCCCAGATACGCAGTATTTT.

This clone was found once. The chain couples TRBV29-1 to TRBJ2-3; 7 nucleotides agree with TRBD1. After removal of 4 bases from V and 1 base from J, the junction contained 2 bases not matched to a gene. CDR1 is SQVTM and CDR2 is ANQGSEA in the germline V gene. This CDR3 region has 13 residues. This chain's CDR3 is CSVVTGGTDTQYF. The CDR3 DNA sequence: TGCAGCGTTGTTACAGGGGGCACAGATACGCAGTATTTT.

The genes are TRBV11-3 and TRBJ2-5; D is possibly TRBD2 (6 bases). Deletions cut 4 bases from V and 4 bases from J, with 13 bases between. The CDR3 extends over 14 amino acids. From germline, CDR1 is SGHNT and CDR2 YENEEA. The CDR3 coding sequence is TGTGCCAGCAGCTCCCCTACGGGAGTAGAGACCCAGTACTTC. Protein sequence: CASSSPTGVETQYF.